The next 27 T cell receptor beta chains were all read from a single sample in a study of cytomegalovirus exposure and HLA in healthy donors. PCR used 60 Vbeta primers and 13 Jbeta primers. Profiling relied on immunoSEQ multiplex PCR, and the TCRdb table lists in-frame clones only, not all of them. The sample lists about 70,000 clones; roughly 90% were seen once. The sample was PBMCs. These receptors were taken from a woman in her 30s in good health and CMV-seronegative.

J is TRBJ2-5 and V is TRBV27; D possibly corresponds to TRBD2 (6 bases). Trimming stripped 0 bases from V and 4 bases from J, with 9 bases between. CDR1 MNHEY and CDR2 SMNVEV come from the germline V gene (reference sequence). This CDR3 region has 14 residues. The CDR3 loop is CASSLSGGIETQYF. The CDR3 DNA sequence: TGTGCCAGCAGTTTATCGGGAGGAATAGAGACCCAGTACTTC.

The DNA for the CDR3 is TGTGCCAGTAGTTGGGACAGTCTATTCGGCAATCAGCCCCAGCATTTT. Translation gives CASSWDSLFGNQPQHF. The V gene is TRBV19, the J gene TRBJ1-5, with 7 bases that match TRBD1. The CDR3 is 16 amino acids. The V gene end was trimmed by 5 bases and the J gene end by 2 bases; junction bases not matched to a gene: 9. Germline values: CDR1 LNHDA, CDR2 SQIVND (reference sequence).

The chain is built from TRBV7-9 and TRBJ2-7; D gene uncertain. The V end lost 0 bases, the J end lost 8 bases, and 14 bases lay between the germline ends. Germline CDR1 is SEHNR and CDR2 is FQNEAQ (reference sequence). The length of the CDR3 is 14 residues. Here the CDR3 DNA reads TGTGCCAGCAGCTTAGCTTTAGACCCCAGGAAGCAGTACTTC. As protein: CASSLALDPRKQYF.

This CDR3 reads CASSGGGHSGNTIYF. In DNA form, the CDR3 reads TGTGCCAGCAGTGGTGGGGGCCACTCTGGAAACACCATATATTTT. The J gene is TRBJ1-3, the V gene TRBV6-1; maybe TRBD1 (6 bases). Germline CDR1 reads MNHNS; CDR2 reads SASEGT. The ends were cut back, 4 bases at V and 0 bases at J, with 10 bases in the middle. There are 15 residues in the CDR3.

The chain recombines TRBV27 with TRBJ2-7, with 8 bases identical to TRBD2. Germline V CDR1 and CDR2: MNHEY, SMNVEV (reference sequence). The trim removed 4 bases at V and 5 bases at J, leaving 4 bases unmatched. The CDR3 runs to 13 residues. The CDR3 nucleotides are TGTGCCAGCAGTTCGGGACTAGTCAACGAGCAGTACTTC. Protein product: CASSSGLVNEQYF.

CDR3 in amino acids: CASSPGQGVYSNQPQHF. The CDR3 DNA reads TGTGCCAGTAGTCCCGGTCAGGGGGTGTATAGCAATCAGCCCCAGCATTTT. V gene TRBV19 combines with J gene TRBJ1-5; 7 bases are shared with TRBD1. This CDR3 spans 17 amino acids. Trimming at V came to 5 bases and at J to 0 bases, leaving 10 bases not matched to a gene. The germline gives CDR1 LNHDA, CDR2 SQIVND (reference sequence). Looking up the rest from reference TRBV19 and TRBJ1-5 gives the full variable domain: DGGITQSPKYLFRKEGQNVTLSCEQNLNHDAMYWYRQDPGQGLRLIYYSQIVNDFQKGDIAEGYSVSREKKESFPLTVTSAQKNPTAFYLCASSPGQGVYSNQPQHFGDGTRLSIL.

The chain recombines TRBV7-9 with TRBJ2-1; a possible D gene is TRBD1 (6 bases). There are 15 residues in the CDR3. In germline, CDR1 is SEHNR, CDR2 FQNEAQ (reference sequence). V lost 5 bases and J 2 bases, leaving 13 bases between the germline ends. Here the CDR3 reads CASSLPGHPYNEQFF. The CDR3, as DNA: TGTGCCAGCAGCCTTCCGGGACACCCCTACAATGAGCAGTTCTTC.

The genes are TRBV5-6 and TRBJ2-1, with 11 bases lining up with TRBD2. Germline V gene sequence: CDR1 SGHDT, CDR2 YYEEEE. Losses at the gene ends were 4 bases for V and 6 bases for J; bases not matched to a gene: 9. The CDR3 loop spans 16 amino acids. The CDR3 protein is CASSLVGLAGSNEQFF. DNA for the CDR3: TGTGCCAGCAGCCTAGTTGGACTAGCGGGTTCCAATGAGCAGTTCTTC.

To note about this clone: The junction does not match germline at one end; this may be a read error. The V call is TRBV7-7, the J call TRBJ2-5, with 11 bases that match TRBD2. The CDR3 consists of 15 residues. The V gene's germline CDR1 is SSHAT and CDR2 FNYEAQ (reference sequence). The CDR3 coding sequence is TGTGCTAGCAGCATCGGACTAGCGGGTCTTGAGACCCAGTACTTC. Translated: CASSIGLAGLETQYF.

This chain connects TRBV28 to TRBJ2-1; D is perhaps TRBD2 (7 bases). CDR1 MDHEN and CDR2 SYDVKM come from the germline V gene. The ends were cut back, 7 bases at V and 0 bases at J, with 16 bases in the middle. CDR3 size: 16 residues. The CDR3: CASTLLGGGSYNEQFF. CDR3 bases: TGTGCCAGCACCCTTTTAGGGGGGGGCTCCTACAATGAGCAGTTCTTC.

The chain has TRBV4-2 and TRBJ1-6; D gene uncertain. The CDR3 length is 15 residues. V lost 1 base and J lost 10, with 14 bases in between. In germline, CDR1 is LGHNA, CDR2 YNFKEQ. CDR3: CASSQVKALGSPLHF. CDR3 nucleotide sequence: TGTGCCAGCAGCCAAGTTAAGGCACTAGGGTCACCCCTCCACTTT.

The chain is built from TRBV7-9 and TRBJ2-4, with 9 bases fitting TRBD1. The CDR3 is 15 amino acids. CDR1 SEHNR and CDR2 FQNEAQ come from the germline V gene (reference sequence). J was trimmed by 4 bases and V by 6 bases; bases with no gene match: 7. CDR3 DNA: TGTGCCAGCAGTCCTGAGGGGACAGGGAAAAACATTCAGTACTTC. Amino acid sequence: CASSPEGTGKNIQYF.

The chain couples TRBV27 to TRBJ2-3; the match to TRBD2 covers 11 bases. The CDR3 spans 16 residues. Germline trimming cut 2 bases from V and 2 bases from J; bases unmatched to any gene: 3. The germline V gene has CDR1 MNHEY and CDR2 SMNVEV (reference sequence). CDR3 protein: CASSLLAGGYTDTQYF. For the CDR3, the DNA is TGTGCCAGCAGTTTACTAGCGGGAGGTTACACAGATACGCAGTATTTT.

V is TRBV29-1 and J is TRBJ1-4; D remains ambiguous. The germline CDR1 and CDR2 sequences are SQVTM and ANQGSEA. Trimming took 4 bases from V and 8 from J, leaving 11 bases between them. This CDR3 region has 12 residues. CDR3 region: CSVGSRVEKLFF. CDR3 nucleotide sequence: TGCAGCGTTGGTTCGCGGGTCGAAAAACTGTTTTTT.

V gene TRBV2 combines with J gene TRBJ2-7; TRBD2 aligns across 7 bases. Germline lookup yields CDR1 SNHLY and CDR2 FYNNEI. Germline trimming cut 5 bases from V and 2 bases from J; bases unmatched to any gene: 6. The CDR3 sequence is 14 residues long. The CDR3, as DNA: TGTGCCAGCAGTTGGAGCGGGAACCCCTACGAGCAGTACTTC. Amino acid sequence: CASSWSGNPYEQYF.

This chain uses TRBV29-1 with TRBJ1-5; maybe TRBD1 (5 bases). V was clipped by 4 bases and J by 5 bases, with 15 bases between them. Germline V gives CDR1 SQVTM, CDR2 ANQGSEA. The CDR3 extends over 14 amino acids. DNA for the CDR3: TGCAGCGTTGCTTTCCAGGGAGGAGATCAGCCCCAGCATTTT. Translation: CSVAFQGGDQPQHF.

J is TRBJ2-1 and V is TRBV15; a weak D match, TRBD2 (5 bases). This CDR3 is built from 13 residues. Germline CDR1 LNHNV, CDR2 YYDKDF (reference sequence). V lost 8 bases and J 2 bases, leaving 10 bases between the germline ends. The CDR3 reads CATSEDTYNEQFF. CDR3 DNA sequence: TGTGCCACCTCGGAGGATACCTACAATGAGCAGTTCTTC.

The chain couples TRBV28 to TRBJ1-2, with 9 bases lining up with TRBD1. Germline V lookup: CDR1 MDHEN, CDR2 SYDVKM. V lost 4 bases to trimming and J lost 5 bases; unmatched junction nucleotides: 8. CDR3 length: 15 residues. DNA for the CDR3: TGTGCCAGCAGTTCCACAGGGGGCGGCGTTTATGGCTACACCTTC. This translates into CASSSTGGGVYGYTF.

The V and J genes are TRBV2 and TRBJ1-2; D might be TRBD1 (6 bases). The CDR3 is 15 residues long. CDR1 and CDR2 (germline): SNHLY, FYNNEI. Trimming pared 5 bases from V and 2 bases from J, leaving 15 bases between. The DNA of the CDR3 is TGTGCCAGCAGTTCCCGGCAGGGGTTAAACTATGGCTACACCTTC. It translates to CASSSRQGLNYGYTF.

This chain uses TRBV9 with TRBJ2-5; D is perhaps TRBD2 (6 bases). Trimming cost V 2 bases and J 2 bases, with 10 bases left between them. This CDR3 has 14 amino acids. Germline loops: CDR1 SGDLS, CDR2 YYNGEE. The CDR3 here is CASSVGSYQETQYF. DNA of the CDR3: TGTGCCAGCAGCGTCGGGAGCTATCAAGAGACCCAGTACTTC.

The CDR3 DNA reads as TGTGCCAGCAGCTTCATGGCGACAGGCCAAGATACGCAGTATTTT. Protein product: CASSFMATGQDTQYF. V is TRBV5-5 and J is TRBJ2-3, with D perhaps TRBD1 (6 bases). Trimming shortened V by 2 bases and J by 5 bases, and 15 bases separated the two germline ends. The CDR3 consists of 15 residues. CDR1 is SGHKS, CDR2 YYEKEE, per germline (reference sequence).

The chain has TRBV5-1 and TRBJ2-2, with D uncertain. V was trimmed by 0 bases and J by 1 base, leaving 4 bases between them. Germline values: CDR1 SGHRS, CDR2 YFSETQ. This CDR3 has 14 amino acids. CDR3 DNA sequence: TGCGCCAGCAGCTTGGAACTGAACACCGGGGAGCTGTTTTTT. Its translation is CASSLELNTGELFF.

This chain uses TRBV15 with TRBJ2-3; 9 nucleotides agree with TRBD1. Germline CDR1 LNHNV, CDR2 YYDKDF (reference sequence). This CDR3 has 16 residues. Trimming took 0 bases from V and 6 from J; bases not matched to a gene: 7. CDR3 in amino acids: CATSRDGTGSWDTQYF. The DNA of the CDR3 is TGTGCCACCAGCAGAGATGGGACAGGGAGTTGGGATACGCAGTATTTT.

Regarding this clone: Sequence at one end of the junction differs from germline and may be a read error. In the same sample, other DNA sequences code for this CDR3. This chain uses TRBV30 with TRBJ1-3; D unresolved. CDR1 and CDR2 from the germline V gene are GTSNPN and SVGIG (reference sequence). The CDR3 loop spans 13 amino acids. The CDR3 is CAWSVREGNTIYF. CDR3 nucleotides: TGTGCCTGGAGTGTACGGGAGGGAAATACCATATATTTT.

The chain links TRBV28 to TRBJ1-2; no definite D call. The V end was cut by 6 bases, the J end by 7 bases, with 12 bases between. In germline, CDR1 is MDHEN, CDR2 SYDVKM. This CDR3 region has 12 residues. The CDR3: CASSPKGAGYTF. CDR3 coding DNA: TGTGCCAGCAGCCCGAAGGGAGCTGGCTACACCTTC.

The rearrangement uses TRBV7-2 and TRBJ2-6, with D uncertain. Germline V gene data show CDR1 as SGHTA and CDR2 as FQGNSA. Between the trimmed V and J ends, which lost 2 bases and 0 bases, there was a span of 5 bases. The CDR3 loop spans 15 amino acids. The CDR3 DNA is TGTGCCAGCAGCTTACAACACTCTGGGGCCAACGTCCTGACTTTC. It translates to CASSLQHSGANVLTF.

This sequence joins TRBV5-1 and TRBJ2-2; perhaps TRBD2 as D (6 bases). The germline V gene has CDR1 SGHRS and CDR2 YFSETQ. The CDR3 totals 12 residues. V was trimmed by 6 bases and J by 4 bases, leaving 7 bases between them. The CDR3 protein is CASTGVTGELFF. CDR3 bases: TGCGCCAGCACGGGGGTCACCGGGGAGCTGTTTTTT. Based on the CDR3 plus reference TRBV5-1 and TRBJ2-2, the full variable domain is KAGVTQTPRYLIKTRGQQVTLSCSPISGHRSVSWYQQTPGQGLQFLFEYFSETQRNKGNFPGRFSGRQFSNSRSEMNVSTLELGDSALYLCASTGVTGELFFGEGSRLTVL.